This T cell receptor beta chain appears in the sequencing data of a study of glioma-infiltrating T cells. For the study at large: Samples included WHO grade II oligodendrogliomas or astrocytomas and initial-diagnosis grade IV glioblastomas. Dexamethasone exposure before glioma surgery was limited to six or fewer days.

This clonotype was observed many times. Using RNA template, CDR3s of TCR alpha and beta were amplified with iRepertoire arm-PCR. Each CDR3 protein is one row after TCRdb ran MiXCR on the multiplex PCR reads. This repertoire shows around 390,000 distinct CDR3 sequences, less than 50% found once; its top ten account for around 12%. This CDR3 is built from 15 residues. J was trimmed by 3 bases and V by 0 bases; bases with no gene match: 1. Germline lookup yields CDR1 LNHNV and CDR2 YYDKDF (reference sequence). The receptor's source is a human donor with low-grade glioma or glioblastoma, undergoing nonglioma brain surgery, or in good health (not recorded which). The rearrangement joins TRBV15 to TRBJ2-1; 8 bases align to TRBD2. Specimen: glioma tissue, nonneoplastic brain tissue, or PBMCs (not recorded which). As DNA, the CDR3 is TGTGCCACCAGCAGAGAGAGCGGGAGCTACAATGAGCAGTTCTTC. Translating gives CATSRESGSYNEQFF.